This T cell receptor (beta chain) came from a study of OX40 agonist ivuxolimab in advanced cancers. Study-level background: Patients were infused with ivuxolimab every 2 weeks at 0.01 to 10 mg/kg.

This clone has only a few counts. CDR1 and CDR2 (germline): SGHDN, FVKESK. This CDR3 has 15 residues. Trimming cost V 6 bases and J 2 bases, with 17 bases left between them. Generated by immunoSEQ multiplex PCR, the TCRdb table keeps only in-frame clones and is missing some. This table has tens of thousands of clones, about 92% appearing once. The source is an adult with an advanced solid tumor such as melanoma, head and neck, liver or kidney cancer. The source was CD4+ or CD8+ T cells sorted from blood, collected in a trial of the OX40 agonist ivuxolimab. V gene TRBV14 combines with J gene TRBJ2-7; D is perhaps TRBD1 (6 bases). The CDR3 bases are TGTGCCAGCAGGCTTAAGGGGGACAACACCTACGAGCAGTACGTC. Amino acid sequence: CASRLKGDNTYEQYV.